This TCR beta chain was sequenced for a study of technical replicates of blood from a handful of donors. The CDR3 extends over 15 amino acids. V was cut by 0 bases and J by 1 base, with 8 bases left in between. The germline V gene has CDR1 MNHNY and CDR2 SVGAGI (reference sequence). Repertoires were generated with immunoSEQ multiplex PCR, while TCRdb's copy carries only in-frame clones and drops some. The sample lists about 97,000 clones, roughly 94% occurring once. This receptor was identified in a human donor in good health. The V and J genes are TRBV6-6 and TRBJ2-3; a possible D gene is TRBD1 (5 bases). What was sequenced was T cells isolated from PBMCs. CDR3 sequence reads: CASSYSGLRTDTQYF. CDR3 in DNA: TGTGCCAGCAGTTACTCGGGGCTCCGCACAGATACGCAGTATTTT.